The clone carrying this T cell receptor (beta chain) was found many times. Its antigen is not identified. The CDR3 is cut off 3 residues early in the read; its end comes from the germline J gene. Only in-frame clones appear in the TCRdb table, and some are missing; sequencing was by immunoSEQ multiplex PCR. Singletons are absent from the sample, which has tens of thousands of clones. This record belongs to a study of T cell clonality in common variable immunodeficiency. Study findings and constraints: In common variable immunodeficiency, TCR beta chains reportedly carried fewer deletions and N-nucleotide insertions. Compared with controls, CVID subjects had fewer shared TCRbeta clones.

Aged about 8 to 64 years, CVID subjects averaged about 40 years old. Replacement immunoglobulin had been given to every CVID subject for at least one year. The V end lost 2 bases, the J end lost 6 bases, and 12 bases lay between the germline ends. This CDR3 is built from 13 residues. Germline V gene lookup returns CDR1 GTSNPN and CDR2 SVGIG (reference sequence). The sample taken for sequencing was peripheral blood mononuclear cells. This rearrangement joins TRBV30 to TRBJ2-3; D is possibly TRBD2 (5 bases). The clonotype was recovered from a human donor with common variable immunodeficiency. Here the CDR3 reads CAWSPLGGDTQYF. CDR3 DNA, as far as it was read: TGTGCCTGGAGTCCCCTAGGCGGGGATACG.